The 21 T cell receptor beta chains presented below share a single source sample, sequenced in a study of T cell clonotyping in hematopoietic cell transplantation. The repertoire was sequenced with immunoSEQ multiplex PCR; TCRdb's copy has only in-frame clones and lacks some. The sample has 35,000 to 50,000 clones, 75% to 90% seen once; the top ten hold approximately 3%. Time point denoted: recipient sample about 28 days before transplant, after cytoreduction. The input for sequencing was peripheral blood mononuclear cells, taken before stem cell transplant. These receptors originate from a man between 60 and 70 years old with acute myeloid leukemia. Some clones in this sample may be carry-over from other donors' samples.

The CDR3 nucleotides read TGTGCCAGCAGACCAGCCTTGCCTGTCAGCTACACCTTC. Its translation is CASRPALPVSYTF. The chain carries TRBV27 and TRBJ1-2; D remains ambiguous. The germline V gene has CDR1 MNHEY and CDR2 SMNVEV (reference sequence). This CDR3 contains 13 residues. The V gene lost 6 bases and the J gene lost 9 bases, with 17 bases spanning the gap.

The chain employs TRBV29-1 and TRBJ1-2; D not certain. With 5 bases removed from V and 4 bases from J, the gap between germline ends came to 14 bases. Per germline, CDR1 SQVTM and CDR2 ANQGSEA. This CDR3 has 13 residues. The CDR3 bases are TGCAGCGTTCTCTCCCGGGCCTTCTATGGCTACACCTTC. This sequence encodes CSVLSRAFYGYTF.

In DNA form, the CDR3 reads TGTGCCAGCAGCCAAAAGCGAGGATATGTCAATCAGCCCCAGCATTTT. Its translation: CASSQKRGYVNQPQHF. This sequence joins TRBV7-8 and TRBJ1-5, with no clear D. CDR1 is SGHVS, CDR2 FQNEAQ, per germline. The CDR3 totals 16 residues. Trimming took 5 bases from V and 3 from J, leaving 17 bases between them. The full variable domain, its missing parts supplied by reference TRBV7-8 and TRBJ1-5, is GAGVSQSPRYKVAKRGQDVALRCDPISGHVSLFWYQQALGQGPEFLTYFQNEAQLDKSGLPSDRFFAERPEGSVSTLKIQRTQQEDSAVYLCASSQKRGYVNQPQHFGDGTRLSIL.

This chain uses TRBV19 with TRBJ2-3; the D gene is possibly TRBD1 (5 bases). This CDR3 region has 15 residues. CDR1 LNHDA and CDR2 SQIVND come from the germline V gene (reference sequence). V dropped 8 bases and J dropped 0 bases, with 15 bases sitting between them. The CDR3 bases are TGTGCCAGTGGCAGGGTAATGGGAAGCACAGATACGCAGTATTTT. Its protein is CASGRVMGSTDTQYF.

This clone came up a few times. The chain has TRBV5-4 and TRBJ1-2; no clear D. There are 14 residues in the CDR3. The germline V gene has CDR1 SGHNT and CDR2 YYREEE (reference sequence). V lost 1 base and J 3 bases, leaving 10 bases between the germline ends. CDR3 sequence: CASSLLSEYYGYTF. CDR3 in DNA: TGTGCCAGCAGCTTGTTATCGGAATACTATGGCTACACCTTC.

The rearrangement joins TRBV7-6 to TRBJ2-7, with D perhaps given as TRBD1 or TRBD2 (5 bases each). This CDR3 is built from 18 residues. The V end was cut by 2 bases, the J end by 1 base, with 21 bases between. Germline V gene sequence: CDR1 SGHVS, CDR2 FNYEAQ. The CDR3 region is CASSLNTGDQELSYEQYF. The CDR3 DNA is TGTGCCAGCAGCTTAAATACCGGGGACCAGGAATTATCCTACGAGCAGTACTTC.

The V call is TRBV4-2, the J call TRBJ1-2; tentatively, D is TRBD1 (5 bases). Germline V gene lookup returns CDR1 LGHNA and CDR2 YNFKEQ. The CDR3 is 16 amino acids. V shed 5 bases and J shed 3 bases, with 19 bases lying between them. The chain's CDR3 is CASSIHPGESDYGYTF. The CDR3, as DNA: TGTGCCAGCAGCATTCATCCGGGGGAATCGGACTATGGCTACACCTTC.

The chain combines TRBV10-3 with TRBJ1-1; TRBD1 is a possible D gene (6 bases). With 4 bases removed from V and 2 bases from J, the gap between germline ends came to 8 bases. Germline CDR1 ENHRY, CDR2 SYGVKD. This CDR3 region has 13 residues. For the CDR3, the DNA is TGTGCCATCAGTGTACAGGGAAACACTGAAGCTTTCTTT. It specifies CAISVQGNTEAFF.

This chain connects TRBV27 to TRBJ2-1, with D unresolved. CDR3 length equals 14 residues. The germline gives CDR1 MNHEY, CDR2 SMNVEV (reference sequence). V was cut by 9 bases and J by 0 bases, with 12 bases left in between. CDR3 residues: CASSGGSSYNEQFF. The DNA for the CDR3 is TGTGCCAGTTCGGGCGGAAGCTCCTACAATGAGCAGTTCTTC.

The chain carries TRBV6-6 and TRBJ2-1; tentative D call: TRBD1 (5 bases). The CDR3 has 14 amino acids. V was shortened by 0 bases and J by 6 bases, with 9 bases between the two germline ends. The germline V gene has CDR1 MNHNY and CDR2 SVGAGI (reference sequence). The CDR3 loop reads CASSYSLQGNEQFF. CDR3 in DNA: TGTGCCAGCAGTTACTCACTCCAGGGCAATGAGCAGTTCTTC.

The rearrangement joins TRBV6-1 to TRBJ2-5, with 12 bases matching TRBD2. The CDR3 has 16 amino acids. J lost 6 bases, V lost 4 bases, and 9 bases had no gene match. Germline V gene sequence: CDR1 MNHNS, CDR2 SASEGT. CDR3 sequence reads: CASSASSSGGEKTQYF. The CDR3 nucleotides read TGTGCCAGCAGTGCGTCTTCTAGCGGGGGGGAGAAGACCCAGTACTTC.

The DNA for the CDR3 is TGTGCCTGGAGGAGGACAGGGAGGTCCTACGAGCAGTACTTC. Residues: CAWRRTGRSYEQYF. J is TRBJ2-7 and V is TRBV30; 8 positions agree with TRBD1. The ends lost 3 bases at V and 1 base at J; junction bases unmatched: 5. In germline, CDR1 is GTSNPN, CDR2 SVGIG (reference sequence). The CDR3 length is 14 residues.

The chain joins TRBV19 to TRBJ1-2; 12 nucleotides agree with TRBD1. V shed 6 bases and J 4 bases; nucleotides not matched to a gene: 9. The CDR3 runs to 16 residues. Germline V gene sequence: CDR1 LNHDA, CDR2 SQIVND (reference sequence). The CDR3 region has the DNA TGTGCCAGTAGCCCAATCGGGGACAGGGGGCTCTATGGCTACACCTTC. It codes for CASSPIGDRGLYGYTF.

This chain uses TRBV7-8 with TRBJ1-6; D uncertain. The V gene's germline CDR1 is SGHVS and CDR2 FQNEAQ. The CDR3 spans 16 residues. Trimming stripped 3 bases from V and 0 bases from J, with 9 bases between. In DNA, the CDR3 is TGTGCCAGCAGCTTGGTCGGGAGCTCCTATAATTCACCCCTCCACTTT. It encodes CASSLVGSSYNSPLHF.

The rearrangement joins TRBV7-3 to TRBJ1-2; D might be TRBD1 (6 bases). Germline lookup yields CDR1 SGHTA and CDR2 FQGTGA. The CDR3 extends over 15 amino acids. Trimming left V 4 bases short and J 4 bases short, with 16 bases between. The CDR3 DNA reads TGTGCCAGCAGCTCCACCGCAGGGGTTCTCTATGGCTACACCTTC. It codes for CASSSTAGVLYGYTF.

The gene calls are TRBV14 and TRBJ1-1; D call uncertain. Germline V gene data show CDR1 as SGHDN and CDR2 as FVKESK. Between the trimmed V and J ends, which lost 8 bases and 3 bases, there was a span of 7 bases. This CDR3 is built from 11 residues. The CDR3 region is CASGWDTEAFF. The DNA for the CDR3 is TGTGCCAGCGGGTGGGACACTGAAGCTTTCTTT.

This chain uses TRBV19 with TRBJ1-2, with D unresolved. The CDR3 extends over 14 amino acids. V lost 3 bases, J lost 0 bases, and 8 bases lay in between. CDR1 is LNHDA and CDR2 is SQIVND in the germline V gene (reference sequence). DNA of the CDR3: TGTGCCAGTAGTATCGAGGCAGCTAACTATGGCTACACCTTC. Residues: CASSIEAANYGYTF.

The V gene is TRBV5-1, the J gene TRBJ1-2; D remains unclear. Germline CDR1 reads SGHRS; CDR2 reads YFSETQ. V shed 4 bases and J shed 1 base, with 17 bases lying between them. The CDR3 runs to 16 residues. CDR3 region: CASSPESGRSNYGYTF. DNA of the CDR3: TGCGCCAGCAGCCCGGAGAGCGGGCGCAGTAACTATGGCTACACCTTC.

The chain carries TRBV5-1 and TRBJ1-4; 9 bases map to TRBD1. With V trimmed by 4 bases and J by 8 bases, 6 bases remained unmatched. This CDR3 comprises 14 residues. Germline values: CDR1 SGHRS, CDR2 YFSETQ. The CDR3 nucleotides are TGCGCCAGCAGCCCACAGGGGGCGCGGGAAAAACTGTTTTTT. Translated: CASSPQGAREKLFF.

CDR3 sequence: CASSIDLAGLLGYTF. In nucleotides, the CDR3 is TGTGCCAGTAGTATAGATCTGGCGGGGCTATTAGGCTACACCTTC. The gene calls are TRBV19 and TRBJ1-2; possibly TRBD1 for D (5 bases). The CDR3 runs 15 residues. Trimming took off 0 bases at V and 8 bases at J, with 16 bases between the two ends. Germline CDR1 reads LNHDA; CDR2 reads SQIVND (reference sequence).

This clone was recorded only once. The V gene is TRBV4-1, the J gene TRBJ1-1, with 10 bases fitting TRBD1. Germline CDR1 MGHRA, CDR2 YSYEKL. The trim removed 1 base at V and 8 bases at J, leaving 4 bases unmatched. The CDR3 spans 14 residues. The CDR3 DNA follows: TGCGCCAGCAGCCAAGTGGGGACAGGGGAAGAAGCTTTCTTT. It translates to CASSQVGTGEEAFF.